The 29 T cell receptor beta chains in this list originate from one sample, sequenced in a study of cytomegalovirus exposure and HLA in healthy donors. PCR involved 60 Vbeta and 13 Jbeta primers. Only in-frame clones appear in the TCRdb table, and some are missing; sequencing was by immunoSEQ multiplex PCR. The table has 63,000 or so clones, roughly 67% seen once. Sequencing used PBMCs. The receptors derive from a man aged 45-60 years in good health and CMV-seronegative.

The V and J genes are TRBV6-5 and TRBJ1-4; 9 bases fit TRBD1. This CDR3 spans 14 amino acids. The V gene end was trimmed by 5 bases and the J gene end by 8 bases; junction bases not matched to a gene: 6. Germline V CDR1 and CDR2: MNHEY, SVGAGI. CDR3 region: CASSGDREGEKLFF. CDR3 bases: TGTGCCAGCAGTGGGGACAGGGAGGGCGAAAAACTGTTTTTT.

CDR3 sequence (DNA): TGTGCTAGTGGTTACAGGGTTAACTACGAGCAGTACTTC. The encoded protein is CASGYRVNYEQYF. V is TRBV12-5 and J is TRBJ2-7, with D possibly TRBD1 on 6 matching bases. Germline loops: CDR1 LGHNT, CDR2 FRNRAP. V was shortened by 4 bases and J by 3 bases, with 10 bases between the two germline ends. The CDR3 spans 13 residues.

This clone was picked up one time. The CDR3 nucleotides are TGTGCCTGGAGGATGAGGGCTAGCAATCAGCCCCAGCATTTT. Translating gives CAWRMRASNQPQHF. This chain uses TRBV30 with TRBJ1-5; D call uncertain. CDR1 is GTSNPN and CDR2 is SVGIG in the germline V gene (reference sequence). The CDR3 extends over 14 amino acids. V lost 3 bases to trimming and J lost 0 bases, with 9 bases between them.

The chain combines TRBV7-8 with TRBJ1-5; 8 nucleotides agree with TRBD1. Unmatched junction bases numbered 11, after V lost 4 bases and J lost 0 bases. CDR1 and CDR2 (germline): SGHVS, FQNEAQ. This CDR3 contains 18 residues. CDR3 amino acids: CASSSRTGRWDSNQPQHF. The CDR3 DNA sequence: TGTGCCAGCAGCTCACGGACAGGGAGATGGGATAGCAATCAGCCCCAGCATTTT.

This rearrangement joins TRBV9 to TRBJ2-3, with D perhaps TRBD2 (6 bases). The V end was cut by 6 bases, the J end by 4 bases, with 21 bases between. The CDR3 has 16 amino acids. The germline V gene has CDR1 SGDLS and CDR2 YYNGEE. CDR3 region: CASTKLEHGGADTQYF. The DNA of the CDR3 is TGTGCCAGCACCAAGTTGGAGCACGGAGGGGCAGATACGCAGTATTTT.

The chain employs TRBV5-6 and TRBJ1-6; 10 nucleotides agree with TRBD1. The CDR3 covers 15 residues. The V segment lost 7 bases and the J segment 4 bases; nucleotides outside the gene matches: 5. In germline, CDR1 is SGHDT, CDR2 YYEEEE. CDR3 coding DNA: TGTGCCAGCGGAGGGGACAGGGGATATAATTCACCCCTCCACTTT. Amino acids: CASGGDRGYNSPLHF.

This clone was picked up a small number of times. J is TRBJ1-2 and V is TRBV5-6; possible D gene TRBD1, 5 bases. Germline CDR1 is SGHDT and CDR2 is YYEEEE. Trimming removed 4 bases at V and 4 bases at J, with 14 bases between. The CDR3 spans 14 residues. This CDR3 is CASSPEQGGYGYTF. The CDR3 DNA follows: TGTGCCAGCAGCCCCGAGCAGGGAGGCTATGGCTACACCTTC. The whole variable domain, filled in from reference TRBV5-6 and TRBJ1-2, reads DAGVTQSPTHLIKTRGQQVTLRCSPKSGHDTVSWYQQALGQGPQFIFQYYEEEERQRGNFPDRFSGHQFPNYSSELNVNALLLGDSALYLCASSPEQGGYGYTFGSGTRLTVV.

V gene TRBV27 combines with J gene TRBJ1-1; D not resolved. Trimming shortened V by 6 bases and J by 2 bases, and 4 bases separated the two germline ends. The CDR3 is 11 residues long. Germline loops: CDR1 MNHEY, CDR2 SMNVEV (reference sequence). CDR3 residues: CASRRNTEAFF. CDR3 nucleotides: TGTGCCAGCAGGAGAAACACTGAAGCTTTCTTT.

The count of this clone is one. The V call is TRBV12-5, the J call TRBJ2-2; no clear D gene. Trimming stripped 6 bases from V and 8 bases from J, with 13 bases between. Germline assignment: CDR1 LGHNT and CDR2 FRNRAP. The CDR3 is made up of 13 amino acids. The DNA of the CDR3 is TGTGCTAGTGGCTACCCCCCCGTTGGGGAGCTGTTTTTT. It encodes CASGYPPVGELFF.

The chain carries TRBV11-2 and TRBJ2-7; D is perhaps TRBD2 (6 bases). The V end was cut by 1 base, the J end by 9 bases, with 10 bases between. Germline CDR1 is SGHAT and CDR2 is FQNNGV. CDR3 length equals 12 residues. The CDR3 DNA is TGTGCCAGCAGCTTAGGGGGGGTGGTGCAGTACTTC. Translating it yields CASSLGGVVQYF.

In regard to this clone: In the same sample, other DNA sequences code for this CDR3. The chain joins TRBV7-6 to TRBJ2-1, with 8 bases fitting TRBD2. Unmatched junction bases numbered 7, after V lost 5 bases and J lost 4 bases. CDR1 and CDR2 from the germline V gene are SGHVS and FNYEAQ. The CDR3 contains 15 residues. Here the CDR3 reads CASSLVPGGYNEQFF. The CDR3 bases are TGTGCCAGCAGCCTGGTCCCGGGGGGGTACAATGAGCAGTTCTTC.

The CDR3 coding sequence is TGTGCCAGCAGTTGGGATTACAGCCCGAGGGACAATGAGCAGTTCTTC. It yields the protein CASSWDYSPRDNEQFF. This sequence joins TRBV6-8 and TRBJ2-1, with D possibly matching TRBD2 (5 bases). V dropped 4 bases and J dropped 5 bases, with 18 bases sitting between them. Germline V gene lookup returns CDR1 MNHGY and CDR2 SAAAGT. The CDR3 runs 16 residues.

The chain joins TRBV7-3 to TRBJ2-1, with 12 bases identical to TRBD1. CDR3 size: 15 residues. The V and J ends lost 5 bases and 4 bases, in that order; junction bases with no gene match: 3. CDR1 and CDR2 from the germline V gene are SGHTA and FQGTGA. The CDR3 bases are TGTGCCAGCAGCCGGGACAGGGGGCTTTACAATGAGCAGTTCTTC. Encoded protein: CASSRDRGLYNEQFF.

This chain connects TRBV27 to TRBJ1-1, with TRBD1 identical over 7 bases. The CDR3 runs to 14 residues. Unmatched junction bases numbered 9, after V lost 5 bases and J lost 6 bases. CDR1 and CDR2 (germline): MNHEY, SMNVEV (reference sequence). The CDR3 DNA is TGTGCCAGCAGTCAAACAGGGGATATGTCTGAAGCTTTCTTT. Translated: CASSQTGDMSEAFF.

CDR3 protein: CASSLGSGGGTDTQYF. The CDR3 region has the DNA TGTGCCAGCAGCTTAGGGAGCGGGGGGGGCACAGATACGCAGTATTTT. The chain uses TRBV7-6 and TRBJ2-3; TRBD2 matches at 10 bases. V lost 1 base to trimming and J lost 1 base; unmatched junction nucleotides: 2. Germline CDR1 reads SGHVS; CDR2 reads FNYEAQ. The length of the CDR3 is 16 residues.

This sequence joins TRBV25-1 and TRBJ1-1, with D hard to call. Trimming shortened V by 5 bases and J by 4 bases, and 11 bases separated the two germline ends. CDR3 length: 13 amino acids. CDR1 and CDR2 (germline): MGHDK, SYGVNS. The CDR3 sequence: CASSLPGGTEAFF. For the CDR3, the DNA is TGTGCCAGCAGTCTACCGGGAGGCACTGAAGCTTTCTTT. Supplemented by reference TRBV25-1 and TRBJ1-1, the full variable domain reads EADIYQTPRYLVIGTGKKITLECSQTMGHDKMYWYQQDPGMELHLIHYSYGVNSTEKGDLSSESTVSRIRTEHFPLTLESARPSHTSQYLCASSLPGGTEAFFGQGTRLTVV.

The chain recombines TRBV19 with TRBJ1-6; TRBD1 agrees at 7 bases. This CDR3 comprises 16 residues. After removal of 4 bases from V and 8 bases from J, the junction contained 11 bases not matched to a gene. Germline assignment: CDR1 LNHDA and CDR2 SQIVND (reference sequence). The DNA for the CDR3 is TGTGCCAGTAGTAGTCCGACAGGGTTGGTTTATTCACCCCTCCACTTT. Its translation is CASSSPTGLVYSPLHF.

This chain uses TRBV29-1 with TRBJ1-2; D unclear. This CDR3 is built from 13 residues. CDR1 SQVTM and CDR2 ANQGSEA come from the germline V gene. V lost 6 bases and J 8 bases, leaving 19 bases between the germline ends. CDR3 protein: CSVRLGGFGGYTF. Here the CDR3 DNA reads TGCAGCGTCCGCCTAGGAGGCTTCGGGGGCTACACCTTC.

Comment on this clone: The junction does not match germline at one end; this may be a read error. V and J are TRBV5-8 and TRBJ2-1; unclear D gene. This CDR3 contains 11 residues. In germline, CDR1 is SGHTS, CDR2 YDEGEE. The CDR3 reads CASSPEREEFF. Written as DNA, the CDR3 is TGTGCCAGCAGCCCAGAACGTGAGGAGTTCTTC.

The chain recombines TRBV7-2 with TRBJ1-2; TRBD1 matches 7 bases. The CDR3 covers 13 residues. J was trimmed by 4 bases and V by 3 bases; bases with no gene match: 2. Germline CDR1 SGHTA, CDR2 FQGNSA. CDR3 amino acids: CASSFDRVYGYTF. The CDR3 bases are TGTGCCAGCAGCTTCGACAGGGTCTATGGCTACACCTTC.

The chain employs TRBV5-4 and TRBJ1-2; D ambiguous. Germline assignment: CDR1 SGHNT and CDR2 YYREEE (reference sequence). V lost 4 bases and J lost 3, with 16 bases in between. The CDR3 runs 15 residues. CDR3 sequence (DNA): TGTGCCAGCAGCCGGAGGGCCATCCGGGACTATGGCTACACCTTC. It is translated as CASSRRAIRDYGYTF.

In nucleotides, the CDR3 is TGTGCCAGCAGTTATTTCTCAGGGTACACTGAAGCTTTCTTT. Protein: CASSYFSGYTEAFF. The chain recombines TRBV6-6 with TRBJ1-1; possibly TRBD1 for D (5 bases). V lost 3 bases, J lost 3 bases, and 11 bases lay in between. The CDR3 sequence is 14 residues long. Germline V lookup: CDR1 MNHNY, CDR2 SVGAGI (reference sequence).

CDR3: CASSEWAREETQYF. Written as DNA, the CDR3 is TGTGCCAGCAGTGAATGGGCGCGGGAGGAGACCCAGTACTTC. This chain uses TRBV2 with TRBJ2-5, with 7 bases matching TRBD2. Germline loops: CDR1 SNHLY, CDR2 FYNNEI. The J segment lost 5 bases and the V segment lost 2 bases, leaving 5 bases of the junction unmatched. CDR3 size: 14 residues.

CDR3 in DNA: TGTGCCAGCAGCCCCCAGGGGCCACCCCTCCACTTT. It translates to CASSPQGPPLHF. The chain recombines TRBV5-4 with TRBJ1-6, with D possibly matching TRBD1 (6 bases). CDR1 is SGHNT and CDR2 is YYREEE in the germline V gene (reference sequence). The CDR3 has 12 residues. Trimming cost V 4 bases and J 11 bases, with 10 bases left between them.

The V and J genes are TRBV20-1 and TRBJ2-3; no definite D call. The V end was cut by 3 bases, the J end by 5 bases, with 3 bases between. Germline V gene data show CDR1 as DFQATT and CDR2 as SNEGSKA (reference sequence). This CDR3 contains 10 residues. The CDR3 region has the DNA TGCAGTGCTAGTAGAGATACGCAGTATTTT. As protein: CSASRDTQYF.

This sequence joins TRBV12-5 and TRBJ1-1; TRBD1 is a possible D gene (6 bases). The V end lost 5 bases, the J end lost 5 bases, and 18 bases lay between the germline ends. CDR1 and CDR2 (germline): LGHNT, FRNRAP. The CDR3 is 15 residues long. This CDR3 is CASGLNRALWTEAFF. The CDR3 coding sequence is TGTGCTAGTGGTCTGAACAGGGCGCTGTGGACTGAAGCTTTCTTT.

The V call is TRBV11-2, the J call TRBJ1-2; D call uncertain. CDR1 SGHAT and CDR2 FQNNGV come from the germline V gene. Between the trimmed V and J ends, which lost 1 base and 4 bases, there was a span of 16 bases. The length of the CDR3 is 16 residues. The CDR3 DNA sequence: TGTGCCAGCAGCTTAGGTCTCCCGGCAGCGGGCTATGGCTACACCTTC. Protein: CASSLGLPAAGYGYTF.

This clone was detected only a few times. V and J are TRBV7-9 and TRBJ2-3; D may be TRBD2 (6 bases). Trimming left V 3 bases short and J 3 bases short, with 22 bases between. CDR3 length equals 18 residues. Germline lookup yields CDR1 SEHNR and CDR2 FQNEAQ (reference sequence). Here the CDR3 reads CASSLSTGLRKPTDTQYF. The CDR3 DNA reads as TGTGCCAGCAGCTTGTCCACGGGACTCCGGAAACCAACAGATACGCAGTATTTT.

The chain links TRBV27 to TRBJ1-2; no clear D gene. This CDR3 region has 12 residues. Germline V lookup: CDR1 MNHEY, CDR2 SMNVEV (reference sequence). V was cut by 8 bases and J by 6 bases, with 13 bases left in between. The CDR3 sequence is CASFNTADGYTF. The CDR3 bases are TGTGCCAGCTTTAATACGGCGGATGGCTACACCTTC.